The clone carrying this TCR beta chain was observed a few times. Its antigen remains unknown. The data stem from a study of T cell repertoires in cytomegalovirus infection. Turning to the study itself: TCR beta signatures that were public indicated CMV infection and matching HLA type.

TCRdb passed the reads through MiXCR, listing each CDR3 protein once. This sample has 550,000 to 850,000 distinct CDR3 sequences, with about 30% found just once. CDR1 SGHVS and CDR2 FQNEAQ come from the germline V gene. The CDR3 consists of 15 residues. V was pared by 3 bases and J by 10 bases, with 19 bases between. Study-level points and caveats: CMV-specific TCR beta clonotypes restricted by HLA-C dominated the ex vivo response. There were carriers of CMV plus the relevant HLA, and cumulative public TCR beta family frequency identified them.

The receptor's source is a human donor in good health (CMV status not recorded). Some clones in this sample may be carry-over from other donors' samples. The material was cultured PBMCs, obtained from culture after CMV antigen stimulation. The V call is TRBV7-8, the J call TRBJ2-1; D is possibly TRBD2 (6 bases). The CDR3 bases are TGTGCCAGCAGCTTTCAGGCGGGATACGTGTGGGAGCAGTTCTTC. This encodes CASSFQAGYVWEQFF.